This entry lists 23 T cell receptor beta chains sequenced from one sample in a study of T cells in Graves' hyperthyroidism and ophthalmopathy. TCR beta CDR3 regions were amplified from RNA. The HTBI primer set served for first-round RT-PCR of the TCR CDR3. Each CDR3 protein gets one entry after TCRdb re-called the multiplex PCR reads with MiXCR. The data contain under 800,000 distinct CDR3 sequences, less than 15% of them singletons. The sample was blood. The receptors were gathered from a woman between 18 and 29 years old with Graves' hyperthyroidism.

This clonotype was observed many times. V is TRBV28 and J is TRBJ1-2; tentative D call: TRBD1 (6 bases). Germline lookup yields CDR1 MDHEN and CDR2 SYDVKM. CDR3 length: 14 amino acids. V was shortened by 6 bases and J by 0 bases, with 11 bases between the two germline ends. The CDR3: CASRTGQSNYGYTF. The CDR3 DNA reads TGTGCCAGCAGGACGGGACAATCTAACTATGGCTACACCTTC.

This clonotype was seen many times. The chain employs TRBV11-2 and TRBJ2-7; 16 nucleotides align to TRBD2. Germline CDR1 and CDR2: SGHAT and FQNNGV. V shed 5 bases, J shed 2 bases, and the junction held 12 bases outside the gene matches. This CDR3 is built from 19 residues. The CDR3 sequence is CASSGPGLAGGPLTYEQYF. The CDR3 bases are TGTGCCAGCAGCGGACCGGGACTAGCGGGAGGGCCACTAACCTACGAGCAGTACTTC.

This chain joins TRBV7-2 and TRBJ2-7; D possibly corresponds to TRBD1 (7 bases). Germline V CDR1 and CDR2: SGHTA, FQGNSA. V was cut by 5 bases and J by 3 bases, with 23 bases left in between. There are 17 residues in the CDR3. The CDR3 DNA is TGTGCCAGCAGCGCGGGTACCGCGGGACAGATATACTACGAGCAGTACTTC. It encodes CASSAGTAGQIYYEQYF.

The table lists this clonotype with a few counts. The chain recombines TRBV4-2 with TRBJ2-3; TRBD2 matches at 8 bases. The CDR3 has 18 residues. With V trimmed by 1 base and J by 5 bases, 14 bases remained unmatched. Germline V gene sequence: CDR1 LGHNA, CDR2 YNFKEQ. CDR3 amino acids: CASSQAPGLGPAGDTQYF. DNA of the CDR3: TGTGCCAGCAGCCAAGCCCCGGGACTAGGGCCCGCGGGAGATACGCAGTATTTT.

This clonotype was detected a few times. The rearrangement links TRBV5-5 to TRBJ2-7; D tentatively reads TRBD1 or TRBD2 (5 bases each). V lost 0 bases to trimming and J lost 0 bases, with 13 bases between them. CDR1 is SGHKS, CDR2 YYEKEE, per germline (reference sequence). The CDR3 loop spans 16 amino acids. The CDR3 coding sequence is TGTGCCAGCAGCTTGGTGGGACGGCGATTCTCCTACGAGCAGTACTTC. Its protein is CASSLVGRRFSYEQYF.

A single count supports this clonotype. A much larger clone lies a single base off, so this may be a read error. The rearrangement joins TRBV7-6 to TRBJ2-7; the D gene could be TRBD1 or TRBD2 (6 bases each). The V end was cut by 4 bases, the J end by 6 bases, with 31 bases between. The CDR3 is made up of 19 amino acids. Germline V gives CDR1 SGHVS, CDR2 FNYEAQ. CDR3 loop: CASSSRWRGDNSNRFEQYF. In DNA form, the CDR3 reads TGTGCCAGCAGCTCCCGGTGGAGGGGGGATAATTCCAATCGCTTCGAGCAGTACTTC.

The sample holds a few counts of this clonotype. The chain recombines TRBV30 with TRBJ1-5; D is uncertain. Trimming pared 5 bases from V and 1 base from J, leaving 12 bases between. In germline, CDR1 is GTSNPN, CDR2 SVGIG (reference sequence). This CDR3 has 14 residues. The CDR3 is CAWDQRGSNQPQHF. CDR3 bases: TGTGCCTGGGACCAGCGGGGAAGCAATCAGCCCCAGCATTTT.

This clonotype was seen more than once but under ten times. The rearrangement joins TRBV4-1 to TRBJ2-1; perhaps TRBD1 as D (6 bases). Germline V gives CDR1 MGHRA, CDR2 YSYEKL. V lost 1 base and J 11 bases, leaving 18 bases between the germline ends. The CDR3 spans 15 residues. The CDR3: CASSQGTELGYQQFF. The DNA for the CDR3 is TGCGCCAGCAGCCAAGGGACAGAGTTAGGTTATCAGCAGTTCTTC.

This clonotype was counted many times. V gene TRBV27 combines with J gene TRBJ2-7; D may be TRBD2 (5 bases). The V gene lost 0 bases and the J gene lost 0 bases, with 9 bases spanning the gap. The CDR3 sequence is 15 residues long. Germline lookup yields CDR1 MNHEY and CDR2 SMNVEV (reference sequence). The CDR3 DNA is TGTGCCAGCAGTTTATCGGGAGTCGGCTCCTACGAGCAGTACTTC. This gives the protein CASSLSGVGSYEQYF.

V and J are TRBV4-3 and TRBJ2-1; TRBD1 agrees at 7 bases. Germline V gene data show CDR1 as LGHNA and CDR2 as YSLEER. V gave up 0 bases and J gave up 4 bases; unmatched junction bases: 12. There are 18 residues in the CDR3. The CDR3: CASSQDYRDRVVYNEQFF. The DNA for the CDR3 is TGCGCCAGCAGCCAAGATTATCGAGACAGGGTGGTGTACAATGAGCAGTTCTTC.

This clonotype was recorded many times. V and J are TRBV29-1 and TRBJ2-4; the D is unclear. The CDR3 spans 14 residues. Germline V lookup: CDR1 SQVTM, CDR2 ANQGSEA. Between the trimmed V and J ends, which lost 1 base and 0 bases, there was a span of 7 bases. The CDR3 region has the DNA TGCAGCGTTGAAGCCGGTGAAGCCAAAAACATTCAGTACTTC. Its translation: CSVEAGEAKNIQYF. Full variable domain (outside the CDR3, taken from reference TRBV29-1 and TRBJ2-4): SAVISQKPSRDICQRGTSLTIQCQVDSQVTMMFWYRQQPGQSLTLIATANQGSEATYESGFVIDKFPISRPNLTFSTLTVSNMSPEDSSIYLCSVEAGEAKNIQYFGAGTRLSVL.

This clonotype has only a few counts. The rearrangement links TRBV27 to TRBJ2-1; possible D gene TRBD1, 5 bases. The CDR3 is 13 amino acids. Germline CDR1 reads MNHEY; CDR2 reads SMNVEV (reference sequence). V shed 3 bases and J shed 9 bases, with 12 bases lying between them. The CDR3 here is CASSFIDSPEQFF. CDR3 DNA: TGTGCCAGCAGTTTTATTGACAGCCCTGAGCAGTTCTTC.

The rearrangement joins TRBV27 to TRBJ2-1; D not resolved. V shed 5 bases and J shed 5 bases, with 10 bases lying between them. CDR1 is MNHEY, CDR2 SMNVEV, per germline (reference sequence). The CDR3 totals 13 residues. CDR3 DNA: TGTGCCAGCAGTACATTTACGAACAATGAGCAGTTCTTC. It codes for CASSTFTNNEQFF.

Only a few counts were recorded for this clonotype. A much larger clone differs from this one at a single base, so this may be a read error. This chain joins TRBV30 and TRBJ1-1, with TRBD1 matching over 8 bases. The CDR3 runs 13 residues. CDR1 and CDR2 from the germline V gene are GTSNPN and SVGIG (reference sequence). Trimming took 8 bases from V and 4 from J; bases not matched to a gene: 9. The chain's CDR3 is CAPNAGGLTEAFF. The DNA for the CDR3 is TGTGCCCCCAACGCAGGGGGCCTCACTGAAGCTTTCTTT.

The chain links TRBV15 to TRBJ2-3; D possibly uses TRBD1 or TRBD2 (5 bases each). The CDR3 totals 15 residues. Germline values: CDR1 LNHNV, CDR2 YYDKDF (reference sequence). The V end lost 0 bases, the J end lost 3 bases, and 10 bases lay between the germline ends. CDR3 region: CATSRDLGVTDTQYF. CDR3 sequence (DNA): TGTGCCACCAGCAGAGATTTGGGGGTAACAGATACGCAGTATTTT.

This clonotype was found a few times. V gene TRBV7-2 combines with J gene TRBJ1-4; D ambiguous. CDR1 is SGHTA and CDR2 is FQGNSA in the germline V gene. CDR3 length equals 16 residues. Trimming removed 1 base from V and 1 base from J, with 10 bases in between. CDR3 bases: TGTGCCAGCAGCTTAGTGGGTCTGGGAACTAATGAAAAACTGTTTTTT. The encoded protein is CASSLVGLGTNEKLFF.

The sample holds many counts of this clonotype. V gene TRBV2 combines with J gene TRBJ2-3; TRBD2 is a possible D gene (5 bases). The germline CDR1 and CDR2 sequences are SNHLY and FYNNEI. The ends were cut back, 6 bases at V and 5 bases at J, with 12 bases in the middle. The CDR3 has 13 amino acids. The CDR3, as DNA: TGTGCCAGCAGCGAGCCCGGGGTAGATACGCAGTATTTT. Its protein is CASSEPGVDTQYF.

Only a few counts were recorded for this clonotype. V and J are TRBV5-6 and TRBJ1-2; D call uncertain. Trimming took off 2 bases at V and 2 bases at J, with 13 bases between the two ends. Germline CDR1 SGHDT, CDR2 YYEEEE. The CDR3 is 15 residues long. CDR3 sequence: CASSLVPRPNYGYTF. DNA for the CDR3: TGTGCCAGCAGCTTAGTACCGCGCCCCAACTATGGCTACACCTTC.

The chain combines TRBV5-1 with TRBJ2-5; the D gene is possibly TRBD1 (6 bases). Trimming pared 4 bases from V and 5 bases from J, leaving 15 bases between. The CDR3 runs 14 residues. Germline values: CDR1 SGHRS, CDR2 YFSETQ. The CDR3 DNA follows: TGCGCCAGCAGCACCCAGGGGCTACTGGAGACCCAGTACTTC. Amino acids: CASSTQGLLETQYF.

The CDR3 is CSARQTSGSLPDTQYF. The CDR3, as DNA: TGCAGTGCTAGACAGACTAGCGGGAGTCTCCCAGATACGCAGTATTTT. The chain recombines TRBV20-1 with TRBJ2-3; 12 bases are a match to TRBD2. Trimming took 2 bases from V and 4 from J; bases not matched to a gene: 7. Germline CDR1 DFQATT, CDR2 SNEGSKA (reference sequence). This CDR3 spans 16 amino acids.

The sample holds a few counts of this clonotype. This rearrangement joins TRBV6-1 to TRBJ2-4; D uncertain. Trimming removed 6 bases from V and 0 bases from J, with 15 bases in between. This CDR3 is 16 amino acids long. Germline values: CDR1 MNHNS, CDR2 SASEGT. The CDR3: CASSTTLRLAKNIQYF. Written as DNA, the CDR3 is TGTGCCAGCAGCACGACCTTGAGATTAGCCAAAAACATTCAGTACTTC.

In regard to this clonotype: With a much larger clone just one base away, this may be a read error. The conserved phenylalanine or tryptophan normally closing the CDR3 is absent here, so this likely arose from a read error. The chain uses TRBV3-1 and TRBJ1-2, with D unresolved. This CDR3 is 14 amino acids long. The germline gives CDR1 LGHDT, CDR2 YNNKEL (reference sequence). Trimming shortened V by 3 bases and J by 4 bases, and 12 bases separated the two germline ends. This chain's CDR3 is CASSHGVTRYGYTL. Written as DNA, the CDR3 is TGTGCCAGCAGCCACGGCGTAACCCGCTATGGCTACACCTTA.

This clonotype was picked up many times. The chain recombines TRBV11-2 with TRBJ2-1, with 7 bases identical to TRBD2. This CDR3 has 15 amino acids. V trimming: 6 bases; J trimming: 4 bases; junction bases outside the gene matches: 9. CDR1 is SGHAT, CDR2 FQNNGV, per germline. The CDR3 nucleotides are TGTGCCAGCAGGCATCCGGGAGGCGCTTACAATGAGCAGTTCTTC. It is translated as CASRHPGGAYNEQFF.